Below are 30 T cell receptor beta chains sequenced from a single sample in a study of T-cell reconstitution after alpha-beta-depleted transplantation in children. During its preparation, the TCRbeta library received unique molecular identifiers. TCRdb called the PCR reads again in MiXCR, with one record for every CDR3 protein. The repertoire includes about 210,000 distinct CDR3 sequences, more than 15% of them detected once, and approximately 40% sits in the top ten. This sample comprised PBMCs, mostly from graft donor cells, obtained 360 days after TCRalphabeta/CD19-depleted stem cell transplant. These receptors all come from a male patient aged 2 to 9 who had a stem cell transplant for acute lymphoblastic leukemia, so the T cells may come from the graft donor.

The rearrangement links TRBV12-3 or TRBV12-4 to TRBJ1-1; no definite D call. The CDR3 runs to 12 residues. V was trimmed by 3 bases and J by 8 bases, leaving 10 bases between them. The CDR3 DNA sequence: TGTGCCAGCAGTTTCTCCCCCCCCGAAGCTTTCTTT. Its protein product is CASSFSPPEAFF.

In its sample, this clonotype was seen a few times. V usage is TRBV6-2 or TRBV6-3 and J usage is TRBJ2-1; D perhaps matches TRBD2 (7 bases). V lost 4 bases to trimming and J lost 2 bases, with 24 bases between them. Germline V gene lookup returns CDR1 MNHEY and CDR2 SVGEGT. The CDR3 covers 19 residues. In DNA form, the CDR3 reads TGTGCCAGCAGTTTTCTGCCCCGACGAACGGGGGGCCCCTACAATGAGCAGTTCTTC. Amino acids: CASSFLPRRTGGPYNEQFF.

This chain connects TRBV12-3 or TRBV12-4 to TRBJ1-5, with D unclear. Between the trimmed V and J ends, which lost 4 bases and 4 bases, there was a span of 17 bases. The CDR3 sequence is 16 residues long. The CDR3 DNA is TGTGCCAGCAGTTCCCGAAGGGTCGGGGATAATCAGCCCCAGCATTTT. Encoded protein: CASSSRRVGDNQPQHF.

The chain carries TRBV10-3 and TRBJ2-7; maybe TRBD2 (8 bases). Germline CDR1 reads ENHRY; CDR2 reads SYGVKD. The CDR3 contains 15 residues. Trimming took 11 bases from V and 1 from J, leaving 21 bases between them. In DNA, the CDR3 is TGTGCCTCAGGGGGAGCGGGAGTGGATTCCTACGAGCAGTACTTC. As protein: CASGGAGVDSYEQYF.

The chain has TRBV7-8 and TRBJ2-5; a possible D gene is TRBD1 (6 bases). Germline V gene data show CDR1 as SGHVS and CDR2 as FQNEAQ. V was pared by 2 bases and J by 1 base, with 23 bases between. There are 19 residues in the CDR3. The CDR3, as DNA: TGTGCCAGCAGCTTAATAACCCCCCGGGACATAGCCTTCCAAGAGACCCAGTACTTC. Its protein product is CASSLITPRDIAFQETQYF.

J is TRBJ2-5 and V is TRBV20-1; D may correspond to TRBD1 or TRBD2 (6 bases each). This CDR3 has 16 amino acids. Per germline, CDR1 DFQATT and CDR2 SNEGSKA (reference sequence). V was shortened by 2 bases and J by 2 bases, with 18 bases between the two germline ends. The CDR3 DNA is TGCAGTGCTAGAATCTTAGTTGGGGGGCTGCAAGAGACCCAGTACTTC. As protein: CSARILVGGLQETQYF.

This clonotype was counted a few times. In DNA form, the CDR3 reads TGCGCCAGCAGCCCGCCAGGTTACGAGCAGTACTTC. It is translated as CASSPPGYEQYF. The chain combines TRBV5-1 with TRBJ2-7; D is unresolved. Trimming shortened V by 4 bases and J by 4 bases, and 9 bases separated the two germline ends. This CDR3 contains 12 residues. Germline V gene sequence: CDR1 SGHRS, CDR2 YFSETQ.

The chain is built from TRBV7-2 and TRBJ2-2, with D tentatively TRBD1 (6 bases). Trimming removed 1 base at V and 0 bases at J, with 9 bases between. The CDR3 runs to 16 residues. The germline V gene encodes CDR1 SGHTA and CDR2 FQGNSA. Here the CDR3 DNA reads TGTGCCAGCAGCTTAGTCCGGACAGCGAACACCGGGGAGCTGTTTTTT. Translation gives CASSLVRTANTGELFF.

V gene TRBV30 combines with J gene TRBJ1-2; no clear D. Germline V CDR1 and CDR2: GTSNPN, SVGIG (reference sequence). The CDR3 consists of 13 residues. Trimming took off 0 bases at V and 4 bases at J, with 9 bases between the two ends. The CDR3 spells CAWSVGETYGYTF. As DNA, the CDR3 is TGTGCCTGGAGTGTGGGAGAGACCTATGGCTACACCTTC. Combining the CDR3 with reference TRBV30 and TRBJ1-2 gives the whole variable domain SQTIHQWPATLVQPVGSPLSLECTVEGTSNPNLYWYRQAAGRGLQLLFYSVGIGQISSEVPQNLSASRPQDRQFILSSKKLLLSDSGFYLCAWSVGETYGYTFGSGTRLTVV.

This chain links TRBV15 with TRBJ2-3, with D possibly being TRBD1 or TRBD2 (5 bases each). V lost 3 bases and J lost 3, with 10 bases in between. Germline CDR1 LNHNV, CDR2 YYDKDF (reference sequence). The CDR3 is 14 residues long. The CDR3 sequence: CATSSPGRTDTQYF. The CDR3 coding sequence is TGTGCCACCAGCAGCCCGGGACGAACAGATACGCAGTATTTT.

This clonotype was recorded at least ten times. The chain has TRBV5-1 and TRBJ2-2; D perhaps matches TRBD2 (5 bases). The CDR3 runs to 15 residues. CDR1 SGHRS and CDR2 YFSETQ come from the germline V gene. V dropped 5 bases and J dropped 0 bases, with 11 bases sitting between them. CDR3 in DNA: TGCGCCAGCAGTTCCGGACTGGCGAACACCGGGGAGCTGTTTTTT. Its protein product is CASSSGLANTGELFF.

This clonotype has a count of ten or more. CDR3 sequence (DNA): TGTGCCAGCCTAAGACTAGCGGGGACAGATACGCAGTATTTT. This gives the protein CASLRLAGTDTQYF. V usage is TRBV21-1 and J usage is TRBJ2-3; the table's TRBD2 call for D was not verified on the DNA. TRBV21-1 is flagged as a pseudogene. CDR3 length: 14 residues.

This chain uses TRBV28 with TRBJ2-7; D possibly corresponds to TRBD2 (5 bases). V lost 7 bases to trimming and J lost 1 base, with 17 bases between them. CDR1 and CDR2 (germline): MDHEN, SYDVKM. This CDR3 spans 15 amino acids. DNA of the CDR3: TGTGCCAGCACCTCCCCGGGGAACCCATCCTACGAGCAGTACTTC. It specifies CASTSPGNPSYEQYF.

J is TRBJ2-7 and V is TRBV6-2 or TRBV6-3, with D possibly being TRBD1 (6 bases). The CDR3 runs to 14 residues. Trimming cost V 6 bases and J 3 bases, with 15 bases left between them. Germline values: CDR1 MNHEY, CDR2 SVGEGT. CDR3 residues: CASRGDISIYEQYF. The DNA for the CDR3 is TGTGCCAGCAGGGGGGACATCTCCATCTACGAGCAGTACTTC.

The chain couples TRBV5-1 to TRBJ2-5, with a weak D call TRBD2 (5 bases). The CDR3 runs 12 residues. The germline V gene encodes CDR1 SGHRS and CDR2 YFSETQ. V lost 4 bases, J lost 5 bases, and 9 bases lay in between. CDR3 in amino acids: CASSVGMETQYF. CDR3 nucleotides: TGCGCCAGCAGCGTCGGGATGGAGACCCAGTACTTC.

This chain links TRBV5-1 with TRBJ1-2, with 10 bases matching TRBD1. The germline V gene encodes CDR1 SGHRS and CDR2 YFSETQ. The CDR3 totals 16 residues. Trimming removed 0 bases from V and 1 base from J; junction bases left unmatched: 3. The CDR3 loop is CASSLARDRGNYGYTF. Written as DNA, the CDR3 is TGCGCCAGCAGCTTGGCGAGGGACAGGGGTAACTATGGCTACACCTTC.

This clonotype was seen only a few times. The chain's CDR3 is CASSRRGELDEQFF. CDR3 in DNA: TGTGCCAGCAGCCGGAGGGGGGAGTTGGATGAGCAGTTCTTC. V usage is TRBV28 and J usage is TRBJ2-1, with D tentatively TRBD1 or TRBD2 (6 bases each). CDR1 and CDR2 from the germline V gene are MDHEN and SYDVKM. The CDR3 extends over 14 amino acids. Trimming stripped 6 bases from V and 8 bases from J, with 17 bases between.

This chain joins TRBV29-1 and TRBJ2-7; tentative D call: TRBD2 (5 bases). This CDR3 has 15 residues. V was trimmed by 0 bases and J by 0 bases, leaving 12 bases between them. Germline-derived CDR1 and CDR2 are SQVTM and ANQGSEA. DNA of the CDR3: TGCAGCGTTGAAGATAGAGGAGGTGCCTCCTACGAGCAGTACTTC. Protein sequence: CSVEDRGGASYEQYF.

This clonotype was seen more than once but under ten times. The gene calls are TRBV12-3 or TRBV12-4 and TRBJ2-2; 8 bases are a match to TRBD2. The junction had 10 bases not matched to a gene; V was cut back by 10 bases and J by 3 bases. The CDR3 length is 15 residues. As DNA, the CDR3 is TGTGCCACCCCAGTCGGGGGGGGGTACACCGGGGAGCTGTTTTTT. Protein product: CATPVGGGYTGELFF.

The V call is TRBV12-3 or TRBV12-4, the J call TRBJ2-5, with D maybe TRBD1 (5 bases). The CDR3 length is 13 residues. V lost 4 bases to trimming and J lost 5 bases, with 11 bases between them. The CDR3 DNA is TGTGCCAGCAGTTCCAGGGTCAGGGAGACCCAGTACTTC. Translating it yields CASSSRVRETQYF.

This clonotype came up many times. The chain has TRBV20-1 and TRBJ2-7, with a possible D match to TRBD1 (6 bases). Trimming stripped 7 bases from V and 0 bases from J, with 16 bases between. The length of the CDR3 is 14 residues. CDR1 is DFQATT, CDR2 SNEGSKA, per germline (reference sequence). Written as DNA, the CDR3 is TGCAGTGGCGGGTGGGGACATTACTCCTACGAGCAGTACTTC. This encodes CSGGWGHYSYEQYF.

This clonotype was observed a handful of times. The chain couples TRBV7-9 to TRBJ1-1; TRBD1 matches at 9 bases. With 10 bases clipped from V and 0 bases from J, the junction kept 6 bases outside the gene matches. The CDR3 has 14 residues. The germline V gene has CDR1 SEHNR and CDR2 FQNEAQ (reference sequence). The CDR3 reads CATIGTGMNTEAFF. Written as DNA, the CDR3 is TGTGCCACTATTGGGACAGGGATGAACACTGAAGCTTTCTTT.

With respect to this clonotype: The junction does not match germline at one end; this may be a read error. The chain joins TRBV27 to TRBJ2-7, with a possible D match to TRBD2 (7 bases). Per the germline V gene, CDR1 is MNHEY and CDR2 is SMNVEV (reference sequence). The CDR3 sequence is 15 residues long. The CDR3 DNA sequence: TGTGCCAGCAAATTAAGTCCGGGGGGCTCCTACGAGGAGTACTTC. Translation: CASKLSPGGSYEEYF.

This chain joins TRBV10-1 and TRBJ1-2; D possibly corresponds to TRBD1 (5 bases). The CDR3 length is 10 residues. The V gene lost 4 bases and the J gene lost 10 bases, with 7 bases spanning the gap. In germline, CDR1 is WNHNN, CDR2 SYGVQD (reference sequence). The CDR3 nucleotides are TGCGCCAGCAGTGGGGGGACCTACACCTTC. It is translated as CASSGGTYTF.

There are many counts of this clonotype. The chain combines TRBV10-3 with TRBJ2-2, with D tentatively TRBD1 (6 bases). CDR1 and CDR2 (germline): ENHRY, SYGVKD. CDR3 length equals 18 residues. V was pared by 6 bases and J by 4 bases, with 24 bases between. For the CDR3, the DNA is TGTGCCATCAGCCCCCTCCGATGGACAGCCCTGGGCACCGGGGAGCTGTTTTTT. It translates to CAISPLRWTALGTGELFF.

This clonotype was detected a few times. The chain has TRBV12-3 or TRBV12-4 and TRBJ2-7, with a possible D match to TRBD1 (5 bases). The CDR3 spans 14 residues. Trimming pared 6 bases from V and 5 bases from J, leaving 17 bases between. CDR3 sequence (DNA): TGTGCCAGCAGCCCACTTGGCGACAGCAACGAGCAGTACTTC. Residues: CASSPLGDSNEQYF.

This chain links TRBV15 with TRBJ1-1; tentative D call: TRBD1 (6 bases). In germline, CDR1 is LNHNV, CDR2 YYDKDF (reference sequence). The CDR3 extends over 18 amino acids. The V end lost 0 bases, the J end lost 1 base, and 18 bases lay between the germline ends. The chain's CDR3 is CATSRDPGGGWKNTEAFF. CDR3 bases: TGTGCCACCAGCAGAGACCCTGGGGGGGGCTGGAAGAACACTGAAGCTTTCTTT.

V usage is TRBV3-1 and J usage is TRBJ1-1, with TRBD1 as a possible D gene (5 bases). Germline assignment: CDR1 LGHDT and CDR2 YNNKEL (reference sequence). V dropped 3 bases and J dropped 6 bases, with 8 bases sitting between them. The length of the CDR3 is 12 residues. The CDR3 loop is CASSQGVSEAFF. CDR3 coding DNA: TGTGCCAGCAGCCAGGGGGTATCTGAAGCTTTCTTT.

The CDR3 DNA reads as TGCGCCAGCAGCCTCTATTCCGGGACATACTCCTACAATGAGCAGTTCTTC. Protein sequence: CASSLYSGTYSYNEQFF. The chain has TRBV5-1 and TRBJ2-1; TRBD1 is a possible D gene (6 bases). Germline V gives CDR1 SGHRS, CDR2 YFSETQ. V was shortened by 4 bases and J by 0 bases, with 17 bases between the two germline ends. CDR3 length equals 17 residues.

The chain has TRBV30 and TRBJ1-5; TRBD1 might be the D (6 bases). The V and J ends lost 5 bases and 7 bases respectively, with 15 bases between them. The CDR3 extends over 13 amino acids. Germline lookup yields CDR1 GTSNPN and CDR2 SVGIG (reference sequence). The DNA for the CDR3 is TGTGCCTGGGGGCACAGGGCTCACCAGCCCCAGCATTTT. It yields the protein CAWGHRAHQPQHF.